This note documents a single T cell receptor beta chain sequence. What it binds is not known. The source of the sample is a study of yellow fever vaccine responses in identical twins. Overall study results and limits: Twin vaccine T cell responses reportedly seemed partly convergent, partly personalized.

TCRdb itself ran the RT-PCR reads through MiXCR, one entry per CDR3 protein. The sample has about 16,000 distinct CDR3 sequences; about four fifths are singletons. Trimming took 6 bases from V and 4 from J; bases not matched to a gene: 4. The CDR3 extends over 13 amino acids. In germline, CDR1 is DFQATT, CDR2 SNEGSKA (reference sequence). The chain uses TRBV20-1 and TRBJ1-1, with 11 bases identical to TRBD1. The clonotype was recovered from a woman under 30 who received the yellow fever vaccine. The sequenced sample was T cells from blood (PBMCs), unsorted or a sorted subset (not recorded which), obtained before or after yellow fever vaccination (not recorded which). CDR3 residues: CSARTGGVTEAFF. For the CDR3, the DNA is TGCAGTGCACGGACAGGGGGCGTCACTGAAGCTTTCTTT.